The T cell receptor beta chain described here comes from a study of technical replicates of blood from several donors. The CDR3 loop spans 12 amino acids. Trimming cost V 5 bases and J 4 bases, with 8 bases left between them. Germline V gene sequence: CDR1 LNHDA, CDR2 SQIVND (reference sequence). TCRdb's copy holds only in-frame clones and misses some; the assay was immunoSEQ multiplex PCR. Of 95,000 to 100,000 clones listed, more than 90% are singletons. The sequenced sample was T cells isolated from PBMCs. The chain combines TRBV19 with TRBJ1-2; no clear D gene. This clonotype originated in a human donor in good health. The CDR3 bases are TGTGCCAGTAGTCGGGATGGCTATGGCTACACCTTC. It specifies CASSRDGYGYTF.